Listed below are T cell receptor beta chains from one sample, sequenced in a study of blood T cell repertoires in COVID-19. Libraries were prepared by immunoSEQ multiplex PCR; TCRdb keeps only in-frame clonotypes and omits some of them. In the table there are more than 95,000 clones, 81% of which are singletons. Sequencing used peripheral blood. These receptors came from a woman between 50 and 59 years old with acute or convalescent COVID-19. Both conserved end residues are part of each CDR3. Each record gives: J gene, V gene, D gene, clone size, CDR3 protein, CDR3 DNA. A D gene is named only where the DNA matches it firmly. Size tells how often a clone was seen (once, few, many) or the class of an expanded clone, and some rows leave it out.

TRBJ2-4	TRBV5-1	TRBD1	.	CASSQPTGSEDIQYF	TGCGCCAGCAGCCAACCGACAGGGTCGGAGGACATTCAGTACTTC
TRBJ1-1	TRBV19	TRBD1	.	CASSIPGQITEAFF	TGTGCCAGTAGTATACCGGGACAGATAACTGAAGCTTTCTTT
TRBJ1-5	TRBV30	.	few	CAWSATTSGGIQPQHF	TGTGCCTGGAGTGCAACGACAAGCGGAGGGATCCAGCCCCAGCATTTT
TRBJ2-7	TRBV5-1	.	.	CASSLGSRYEQYF	TGCGCCAGCAGCTTGGGGTCGCGATACGAGCAGTACTTC
TRBJ1-6	TRBV27	.	.	CASSFQSGGVYNSPLHF	TGTGCCAGCAGTTTCCAGTCCGGAGGGGTGTATAATTCACCCCTCCACTTT
TRBJ2-1	TRBV2	.	.	CASSERGNKYNEQFF	TGTGCCAGCAGTGAAAGGGGGAACAAATACAATGAGCAGTTCTTC
TRBJ1-2	TRBV7-8	.	.	CASSFGGGFGYTF	TGTGCCAGCAGCTTCGGAGGAGGGTTTGGCTACACCTTC
TRBJ1-4	TRBV27	.	.	CASSFTGPRAATNEKLFF	TGTGCCAGCAGTTTCACAGGTCCGCGAGCCGCAACTAATGAAAAACTGTTTTTT
TRBJ1-2	TRBV19	.	once	CASSIPGLNYGYTF	TGTGCCAGTAGTATCCCGGGACTTAACTATGGCTACACCTTC
TRBJ2-7	TRBV2	.	.	CASFRQAGYEQYF	TGTGCCAGCTTCAGGCAGGCAGGCTACGAGCAGTACTTC
TRBJ1-5	TRBV4-2	.	.	CASSQDEGQPQHF	TGTGCCAGCAGCCAAGATGAGGGTCAGCCCCAGCATTTT
TRBJ1-1	TRBV4-2	.	few	CASSPETEEAFF	TGTGCCAGCAGCCCTGAGACTGAAGAAGCTTTCTTT
TRBJ1-2	TRBV28	.	.	CATMPTPGQIYGYTF	TGTGCCACCATGCCCACGCCGGGACAAATCTATGGCTACACCTTC
TRBJ1-1	TRBV10-3	.	.	CASEGEAEAFF	TGTGCCAGTGAAGGTGAGGCTGAAGCTTTCTTT
TRBJ2-7	TRBV10-3	.	.	CAISPAYEQYF	TGTGCCATCTCTCCGGCCTACGAGCAGTACTTC
TRBJ2-7	TRBV6-2/TRBV6-3	TRBD2	.	CASSHIPGLAVSSYEQYF	TGTGCCAGCAGCCATATTCCGGGACTAGCCGTAAGCTCCTACGAGCAGTACTTC
TRBJ1-2	TRBV7-6	.	.	CASSLAAGGSYGYTF	TGTGCCAGCAGCTTAGCTGCTGGTGGCAGCTATGGCTACACCTTC
TRBJ1-1	TRBV5-1	.	.	CASSIGAGRTEAFF	TGCGCCAGCAGCATAGGGGCAGGTCGGACTGAAGCTTTCTTT
TRBJ1-6	TRBV11-3	.	.	CASTPGGAAHSPLHF	TGTGCCAGCACCCCAGGAGGGGCAGCTCATTCACCCCTCCACTTT
TRBJ2-3	TRBV19	TRBD2	.	CASKRTAGGNADTQYF	TGTGCCAGTAAACGCACTGCGGGGGGGAACGCAGATACGCAGTATTTT
TRBJ1-6	TRBV5-1	.	.	CASSLVPGSVNSPLHF	TGCGCCAGCAGCTTGGTCCCGGGATCAGTGAATTCACCCCTCCACTTT
TRBJ1-4	TRBV12-5	.	.	CASGLVAFSTNEKLFF	TGTGCTAGTGGTTTGGTAGCGTTTTCCACTAATGAAAAACTGTTTTTT
TRBJ2-3	TRBV5-1	.	.	CASSLESVTADTQYF	TGCGCCAGCAGCTTGGAGTCAGTAACAGCAGATACGCAGTATTTT
TRBJ2-7	TRBV14	TRBD1	.	CASSPRQGSLSYEQYF	TGTGCCAGCAGCCCGAGACAGGGCTCCCTCTCCTACGAGCAGTACTTC
TRBJ1-1	TRBV28	.	.	CASSLWGLEAFF	TGTGCCAGCAGTTTATGGGGGCTTGAAGCTTTCTTT
TRBJ1-2	TRBV6-5	TRBD1	few	CASSRDSYGYTF	TGTGCCAGCAGCCGGGACAGCTATGGCTACACCTTC
TRBJ1-6	TRBV5-1	.	.	CASRFDRSYSPLHF	TGCGCCAGCAGATTTGACAGGTCGTACTCACCCCTCCACTTT
TRBJ1-1	TRBV14	.	.	CASSRRYSTLDEAFF	TGTGCCAGCAGCCGAAGATACAGCACCCTCGACGAAGCTTTCTTT
TRBJ2-6	TRBV2	.	.	CASSEAALPGANVLTF	TGTGCCAGCAGTGAAGCGGCCTTGCCTGGGGCCAACGTCCTGACTTTC
TRBJ1-1	TRBV2	.	few	CASSPQNTEAFF	TGTGCCAGCAGCCCACAGAACACTGAAGCTTTCTTT
TRBJ2-7	TRBV30	.	.	CAWSVGVLTNTYEQYF	TGTGCCTGGAGTGTAGGAGTACTGACGAACACATACGAGCAGTACTTC
TRBJ1-2	TRBV5-1	.	.	CASSWGAGRGYTF	TGCGCCAGCAGCTGGGGCGCGGGGCGTGGCTACACCTTC
TRBJ1-6	TRBV7-8	.	.	CATILKARDSYNSPLHF	TGTGCCACCATACTAAAGGCCAGGGATTCCTATAATTCACCCCTCCACTTT
TRBJ2-3	TRBV5-4	TRBD2	.	CASSLGLAGSTDTQYF	TGTGCCAGCAGCTTGGGGCTAGCGGGTAGCACAGATACGCAGTATTTT
TRBJ2-5	TRBV5-1	TRBD1	.	CASSLDRAQETQYF	TGCGCCAGCAGCCTAGACAGGGCCCAAGAGACCCAGTACTTC
TRBJ1-6	TRBV20-1	.	.	CSARSGSPLHF	TGCAGTGCTAGATCGGGATCACCCCTCCACTTT
TRBJ2-7	TRBV20-1	TRBD1	.	CSAGGQYEQYF	TGCAGTGCTGGGGGACAGTACGAGCAGTACTTC